One and the same sample provided the 2 T cell receptor beta chains below, sequenced in a study of cytomegalovirus exposure and HLA in healthy donors (dated by TCRdb to 2015 to 2018). Receptors were amplified or captured by the immunoSEQ multiplex PCR assay. For the multiplex PCR, a mixture combining 60 forward primers for TCR Vbeta segments and 13 reverse primers for TCR Jbeta segments was used. TCRdb mirrors the immuneACCESS table, restricted to in-frame sequences. Some clones are absent from its copies; in checked studies, under half trace to an unresolved V gene, and the reason for the others is unknown. The sample table shows 150,000 to 200,000 clones, and over 60% are seen once. Around 0.98% of the sample is held by the ten biggest clonotypes. Sequencing was performed on PBMCs. The receptor source for this set is a woman between 50 and 59 years old in good health and CMV-seropositive.

The chain employs TRBV27 and TRBJ1-5; D remains unclear. The V end was cut by 6 bases, the J end by 0 bases, with 6 bases between. CDR1 is MNHEY and CDR2 is SMNVEV in the germline V gene (reference sequence). The CDR3 has 13 amino acids. The CDR3 protein is CASSRYSNQPQHF. CDR3 DNA sequence: TGTGCCAGCAGCAGGTATAGCAATCAGCCCCAGCATTTT.

On this clone: Other DNA sequences in this sample translate to the same CDR3. DNA of the CDR3: TGCGCCAGCAGCCAGCCGGGACAGGGTGTCTACGAGCAGTACTTC. Translation gives CASSQPGQGVYEQYF. The chain couples TRBV4-1 to TRBJ2-7, with 9 bases identical to TRBD1. The trim removed 3 bases at V and 3 bases at J, leaving 6 bases unmatched. This CDR3 is built from 15 residues. CDR1 is MGHRA, CDR2 YSYEKL, per germline.